Presented here are 4 T cell receptor beta chains from one specimen sequenced in a study of OX40 agonist ivuxolimab in advanced cancers. Sequencing used immunoSEQ multiplex PCR; TCRdb keeps in-frame clones, though not all of them. The table shows some 74,000 clones, with less than 90% occurring only once. The source material was CD4+ or CD8+ T cells sorted from blood, sampled in a trial of the OX40 agonist ivuxolimab. These receptors originate from an adult with an advanced solid tumor such as melanoma, head and neck, liver or kidney cancer.

In its sample, this clone was seen a few times. This chain uses TRBV5-6 with TRBJ2-5, with 12 bases identical to TRBD2. CDR3 size: 16 residues. The germline CDR1 and CDR2 sequences are SGHDT and YYEEEE. After removal of 3 bases from V and 7 bases from J, the junction contained 10 bases not matched to a gene. Written as DNA, the CDR3 is TGTGCCAGCAGCTCGTTGACTAGCGGGAGATTGGCGACCCAGTACTTC. Residues: CASSSLTSGRLATQYF.

The chain has TRBV12-1 and TRBJ1-5; no DNA check was done on the table's D call, TRBD1. TRBV12-1 is termed a pseudogene. CDR3 length: 20 amino acids. Here the CDR3 DNA reads TGTGCCAGCAACTCTCGCTACCAGGGCCCCTTTACCCATAGCAATCAGCCCCAGCATTTT. Amino acids: CASNSRYQGPFTHSNQPQHF.

For this clone: Compared with germline, one end of the junction differs, possibly owing to a read error. The chain employs TRBV18 and TRBJ2-5; maybe TRBD2 (6 bases). Germline V CDR1 and CDR2: KGHSH, LQKENI. This CDR3 contains 13 residues. CDR3 nucleotides: TGTGCCAGCTCACCACAGGCTAGCGACCCTGGGGACTTC. Its translation: CASSPQASDPGDF.

This clone was seen only once. The J gene is TRBJ2-7, the V gene TRBV7-2, with TRBD2 identical over 10 bases. V lost 4 bases to trimming and J lost 6 bases; unmatched junction nucleotides: 12. In germline, CDR1 is SGHTA, CDR2 FQGNSA. The CDR3 has 16 amino acids. The CDR3, as DNA: TGTGCCAGCAGCTACTCATTCGCTAGCGGGAGTGCCGAGCAGTACTTC. This sequence encodes CASSYSFASGSAEQYF.